One and the same sample provided the 21 T cell receptor beta chains below, sequenced in a study of T cells in Graves' hyperthyroidism and ophthalmopathy. Researchers amplified the TCR beta CDR3 regions from RNA transcripts. The HTBI set primed first-round TCR CDR3 RT-PCR. A single record per CDR3 protein comes from TCRdb applying MiXCR to the multiplex PCR reads. The sample yields under 700,000 distinct CDR3 sequences, roughly 50% seen once. Sequences were obtained from peripheral blood or thyroid tissue (not recorded which). Every receptor here comes from a woman younger than 30 with Graves' hyperthyroidism.

Turning to this clonotype: Germline and junction disagree at one end, which may indicate a read error. The chain recombines TRBV7-7 with TRBJ1-1; possibly TRBD1 for D (5 bases). CDR1 is SSHAT and CDR2 is FNYEAQ in the germline V gene (reference sequence). The CDR3 runs to 15 residues. CDR3 in DNA: TGCGCCAGCAGCCCCCGACAGTGGCCTCTCACTGAAGCTTTCTTT. Its protein product is CASSPRQWPLTEAFF.

This sequence joins TRBV19 and TRBJ1-2; TRBD1 agrees at 8 bases. The ends lost 5 bases at V and 7 bases at J; junction bases unmatched: 9. The CDR3 loop spans 14 amino acids. Germline-derived CDR1 and CDR2 are LNHDA and SQIVND (reference sequence). DNA of the CDR3: TGTGCCAGTAGTTTCCTCCAGGGGGCTAGTGGCTACACCTTC. This gives the protein CASSFLQGASGYTF.

Ten or more counts support this clonotype. The J gene is TRBJ1-1, the V gene TRBV2; tentatively, D is TRBD1 (6 bases). With 7 bases removed from V and 1 base from J, the gap between germline ends came to 16 bases. Germline values: CDR1 SNHLY, CDR2 FYNNEI. This CDR3 region has 15 residues. The CDR3 nucleotides are TGTGCCAGCACCGAACGGGGACAAGGGAACACTGAAGCTTTCTTT. Translating gives CASTERGQGNTEAFF.

This clonotype was observed many times. V is TRBV24-1 and J is TRBJ2-5; TRBD1 agrees at 10 bases. The CDR3 extends over 15 amino acids. The germline gives CDR1 KGHDR, CDR2 SFDVKD. Trimming removed 4 bases from V and 3 bases from J; junction bases left unmatched: 4. The DNA of the CDR3 is TGTGCCACCAGTGACGCCGGGACAGGGGAAGAGACCCAGTACTTC. Amino acids: CATSDAGTGEETQYF.

This clonotype has ten or more counts. V and J are TRBV15 and TRBJ1-1; D remains ambiguous. V lost 2 bases to trimming and J lost 6 bases, with 10 bases between them. Germline V gene sequence: CDR1 LNHNV, CDR2 YYDKDF (reference sequence). This CDR3 spans 13 amino acids. CDR3 sequence reads: CATSRHPDPEAFF. The CDR3 nucleotides read TGTGCCACCAGCAGACACCCGGACCCTGAAGCTTTCTTT.

The V gene is TRBV5-1, the J gene TRBJ2-7; no clear D gene. The CDR3 sequence is 12 residues long. Germline V gives CDR1 SGHRS, CDR2 YFSETQ. V lost 2 bases and J 5 bases, leaving 8 bases between the germline ends. Here the CDR3 DNA reads TGCGCCAGCAGCTTTGAAGGGAACGAGCAGTACTTC. Its translation: CASSFEGNEQYF.

In its sample, this clonotype was seen a few times. The rearrangement uses TRBV7-2 and TRBJ2-7, with D perhaps TRBD1 (6 bases). In germline, CDR1 is SGHTA, CDR2 FQGNSA. Trimming cost V 6 bases and J 6 bases, with 12 bases left between them. The CDR3 is 12 residues long. CDR3 in DNA: TGTGCCAGCAGAGCAGGGGCGCGCGAGCAGTACTTC. Its protein product is CASRAGAREQYF.

The rearrangement links TRBV19 to TRBJ1-1, with TRBD1 as a possible D gene (5 bases). This CDR3 contains 12 residues. Trimming took 3 bases from V and 7 from J, leaving 9 bases between them. The germline V gene encodes CDR1 LNHDA and CDR2 SQIVND (reference sequence). CDR3 sequence (DNA): TGTGCCAGTAGTATTGTAAGGGGTGAAGCTTTCTTT. Translating it yields CASSIVRGEAFF.

The chain joins TRBV2 to TRBJ2-7; possibly TRBD2 for D (5 bases). V lost 7 bases and J lost 1, with 8 bases in between. The CDR3 totals 12 residues. The germline V gene has CDR1 SNHLY and CDR2 FYNNEI. CDR3 nucleotide sequence: TGTGCCAGCACGGGGTATTCCTACGAGCAGTACTTC. Translating gives CASTGYSYEQYF.

This clonotype occurred once. The rearrangement links TRBV7-2 to TRBJ2-6; the match to TRBD2 covers 12 bases. The germline V gene has CDR1 SGHTA and CDR2 FQGNSA. CDR3 size: 18 residues. Losses at the gene ends were 4 bases for V and 0 bases for J; bases not matched to a gene: 4. CDR3 sequence: CASSWLAGGHSGANVLTF. The CDR3 DNA reads TGTGCCAGCAGCTGGCTAGCGGGAGGGCACTCTGGGGCCAACGTCCTGACTTTC.

The chain has TRBV15 and TRBJ2-7; 7 nucleotides line up with TRBD2. V lost 11 bases, J lost 6 bases, and 16 bases stayed unmatched. CDR1 and CDR2 from the germline V gene are LNHNV and YYDKDF (reference sequence). This CDR3 has 14 amino acids. The CDR3 sequence: CARRMGREYGEQYF. The CDR3 coding sequence is TGTGCCCGACGCATGGGGCGGGAGTACGGCGAGCAGTACTTC. The complete variable domain, with remaining parts taken from reference TRBV15 and TRBJ2-7, reads DAMVIQNPRYQVTQFGKPVTLSCSQTLNHNVMYWYQQKSSQAPKLLFHYYDKDFNNEADTPDNFQSRRPNTSFCFLDIRSPGLGDTAMYLCARRMGREYGEQYFGPGTRLTVT.

V gene TRBV19 combines with J gene TRBJ1-1; D gene uncertain. V was shortened by 6 bases and J by 3 bases, with 11 bases between the two germline ends. Germline CDR1 LNHDA, CDR2 SQIVND (reference sequence). This CDR3 has 13 residues. The CDR3 bases are TGTGCCAGTAGGGGGAAGTCGTACACTGAAGCTTTCTTT. Encoded protein: CASRGKSYTEAFF. The full variable domain, with the rest looked up from reference TRBV19 and TRBJ1-1, is DGGITQSPKYLFRKEGQNVTLSCEQNLNHDAMYWYRQDPGQGLRLIYYSQIVNDFQKGDIAEGYSVSREKKESFPLTVTSAQKNPTAFYLCASRGKSYTEAFFGQGTRLTVV.

This clonotype occurred many times. The rearrangement uses TRBV2 and TRBJ1-1; D possibly corresponds to TRBD1 (6 bases). This CDR3 spans 13 amino acids. The germline gives CDR1 SNHLY, CDR2 FYNNEI. V shed 8 bases and J shed 2 bases, with 12 bases lying between them. The CDR3: CASGGRANTEAFF. CDR3 coding DNA: TGTGCCAGCGGGGGGCGGGCAAACACTGAAGCTTTCTTT.

This clonotype was counted many times. This sequence joins TRBV24-1 and TRBJ1-2; D perhaps matches TRBD1 (6 bases). The CDR3 runs to 14 residues. With 4 bases removed from V and 7 bases from J, the gap between germline ends came to 15 bases. Germline CDR1 KGHDR, CDR2 SFDVKD. The CDR3: CATSDLDRTAGYTF. In DNA form, the CDR3 reads TGTGCCACCAGTGACCTCGACAGGACCGCTGGCTACACCTTC.

V gene TRBV20-1 combines with J gene TRBJ2-7; 15 nucleotides align to TRBD2. Germline values: CDR1 DFQATT, CDR2 SNEGSKA (reference sequence). J gave up 5 bases and V 1 base, and 3 bases lay outside the gene matches. The CDR3 is 15 amino acids. The CDR3: CSARGGLAGGNEQYF. The CDR3 DNA is TGCAGTGCTAGAGGGGGACTAGCGGGAGGTAACGAGCAGTACTTC.

The chain employs TRBV6-5 and TRBJ1-5; D is unresolved. V lost 4 bases and J lost 1, with 11 bases in between. The CDR3 runs to 15 residues. Germline values: CDR1 MNHEY, CDR2 SVGAGI. DNA for the CDR3: TGTGCCAGCAGTTTTGACCCGGAGAGCAATCAGCCCCAGCATTTT. Translation gives CASSFDPESNQPQHF.

This clonotype was seen at least ten times. At one end, the junction sequence differs from germline, possibly due to a read error. This chain links TRBV7-9 with TRBJ1-3, with a tentative D call TRBD1 (5 bases). Germline lookup yields CDR1 SEHNR and CDR2 FQNEAQ (reference sequence). This CDR3 contains 16 residues. CDR3 sequence: CASSWGPDSSGNTIYF. CDR3 DNA sequence: TGCGCCAGCAGCTGGGGACCCGACAGCTCTGGAAACACCATATATTTT.

V usage is TRBV11-1 and J usage is TRBJ2-7, with TRBD1 matching over 10 bases. CDR3 length: 13 amino acids. Germline CDR1 SGHAT, CDR2 FQDESV (reference sequence). Losses at the gene ends were 8 bases for V and 3 bases for J; bases not matched to a gene: 4. The CDR3 loop reads CASARDRGYEQYF. DNA of the CDR3: TGTGCCAGCGCCCGGGACAGGGGCTACGAGCAGTACTTC.

To note about this clonotype: This may be a read error: a much more frequent sequence differs by one nucleotide. The chain employs TRBV7-9 and TRBJ2-5; D gene ambiguous. Germline V gene data show CDR1 as SEHNR and CDR2 as FQNEAQ (reference sequence). This CDR3 has 13 amino acids. The V end was cut by 5 bases, the J end by 5 bases, with 12 bases between. The CDR3 reads CASSLDARETQYF. The DNA of the CDR3 is TGTGCCAGCAGCCTGGACGCGAGGGAGACCCAGTACTTC.

Ten or more counts support this clonotype. The chain joins TRBV7-2 to TRBJ1-6; D remains unclear. The CDR3 has 13 amino acids. CDR1 and CDR2 (germline): SGHTA, FQGNSA. With 5 bases removed from V and 10 bases from J, the gap between germline ends came to 12 bases. The CDR3 loop is CASSESIGSPLHF. The CDR3 DNA reads TGTGCCAGCAGCGAAAGTATTGGATCACCCCTCCACTTT.

The chain carries TRBV10-3 and TRBJ1-4; D call uncertain. With 11 bases removed from V and 1 base from J, the gap between germline ends came to 11 bases. The germline V gene encodes CDR1 ENHRY and CDR2 SYGVKD. This CDR3 has 13 residues. CDR3: CAASGRTNEKLFF. CDR3 DNA sequence: TGTGCCGCTAGCGGGAGAACTAATGAAAAACTGTTTTTT.